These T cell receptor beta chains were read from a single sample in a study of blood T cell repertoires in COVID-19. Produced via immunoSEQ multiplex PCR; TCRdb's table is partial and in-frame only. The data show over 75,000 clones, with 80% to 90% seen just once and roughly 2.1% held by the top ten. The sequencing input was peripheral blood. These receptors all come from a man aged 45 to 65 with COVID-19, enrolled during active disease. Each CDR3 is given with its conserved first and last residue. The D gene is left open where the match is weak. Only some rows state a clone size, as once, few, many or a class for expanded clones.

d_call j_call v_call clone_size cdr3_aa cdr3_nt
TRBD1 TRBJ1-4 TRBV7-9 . CASSSGQTTNEKLFF TGTGCCAGCAGCTCGGGACAGACAACTAATGAAAAACTGTTTTTT
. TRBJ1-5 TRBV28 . CASLGEGRQPQHF TGTGCCAGCCTCGGGGAGGGGAGGCAGCCCCAGCATTTT
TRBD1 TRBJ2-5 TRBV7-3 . CASSVDRGETQYF TGTGCCAGCAGCGTAGACAGGGGAGAGACCCAGTACTTC
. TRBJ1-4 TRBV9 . CASSVGEGVEKLFF TGTGCCAGCAGCGTAGGAGAAGGGGTTGAAAAACTGTTTTTT
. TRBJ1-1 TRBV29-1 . CSAPGGGSRNTEAFF TGCAGCGCTCCGGGGGGTGGGAGCCGGAACACTGAAGCTTTCTTT
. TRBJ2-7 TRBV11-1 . CASSLAAGAGEQYF TGTGCCAGCAGCTTAGCGGCGGGGGCGGGTGAGCAGTACTTC
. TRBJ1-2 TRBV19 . CASKDAGYYGYTF TGTGCCAGTAAGGATGCAGGGTACTATGGCTACACCTTC
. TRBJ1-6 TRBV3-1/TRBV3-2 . CASSHPGSSYNSPLHF TGTGCCAGCAGCCACCCCGGGAGCTCCTATAATTCACCCCTCCACTTT
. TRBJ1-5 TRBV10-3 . CAITRGGSNQPQHF TGTGCCATCACACGGGGAGGAAGCAATCAGCCCCAGCATTTT
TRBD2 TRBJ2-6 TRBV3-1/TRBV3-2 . CASSQDSGGSLSGANVLTF TGTGCCAGCAGCCAAGATAGCGGGGGCTCCCTCTCTGGGGCCAACGTCCTGACTTTC
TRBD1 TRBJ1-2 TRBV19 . CASSIPGQGGYGYTF TGTGCCAGTAGTATCCCGGGACAGGGGGGCTATGGCTACACCTTC
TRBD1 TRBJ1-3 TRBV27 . CASSSDRGLSGNTIYF TGTGCCAGCAGTTCAGACAGGGGGCTTTCTGGAAACACCATATATTTT
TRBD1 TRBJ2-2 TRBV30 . CAWRADRAGELFF TGTGCCTGGAGGGCCGACAGGGCCGGGGAGCTGTTTTTT
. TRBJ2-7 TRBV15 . CATSKTESSYEQYF TGTGCCACCAGCAAAACAGAGAGCTCCTACGAGCAGTACTTC
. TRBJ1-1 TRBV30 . CAWSPSTVNTEAFF TGTGCCTGGAGTCCATCGACAGTGAACACTGAAGCTTTCTTT
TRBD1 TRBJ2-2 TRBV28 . CASSLSGGNTGELFF TGTGCCAGCAGTTTATCAGGGGGCAACACCGGGGAGCTGTTTTTT
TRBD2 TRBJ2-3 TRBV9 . CASSVDPGGSTDTQYF TGTGCCAGCAGCGTAGACCCGGGGGGTAGCACAGATACGCAGTATTTT
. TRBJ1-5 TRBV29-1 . CSVASQGNQPQHF TGCAGCGTTGCGTCCCAGGGCAATCAGCCCCAGCATTTT
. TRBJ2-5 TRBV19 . CASSIYPSRVQETQYF TGTGCCAGTAGTATATACCCCAGCAGGGTGCAAGAGACCCAGTACTTC
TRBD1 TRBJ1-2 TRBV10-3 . CAISWDSDYGYTF TGTGCCATCAGTTGGGACAGTGACTATGGCTACACCTTC
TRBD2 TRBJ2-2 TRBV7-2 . CASSKGLAGIGPGELFF TGTGCCAGCAGCAAGGGACTAGCGGGGATTGGTCCCGGGGAGCTGTTTTTT
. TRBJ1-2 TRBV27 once CASSFLRLDYGYTF TGTGCCAGCAGTTTCCTTCGATTAGACTATGGCTACACCTTC
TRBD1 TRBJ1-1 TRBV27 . CASRRTGLMNTEAFF TGTGCCAGCAGGAGGACAGGTTTGATGAACACTGAAGCTTTCTTT
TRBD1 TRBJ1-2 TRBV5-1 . CASSFNRPGQGNYGYTF TGCGCCAGCAGCTTTAATCGTCCGGGACAGGGAAACTATGGCTACACCTTC
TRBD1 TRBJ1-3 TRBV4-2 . CASSQEMWGQFSGNTIYF TGTGCCAGCAGCCAAGAAATGTGGGGACAGTTCTCTGGAAACACCATATATTTT
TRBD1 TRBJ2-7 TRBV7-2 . CASSLGQGFLYEQYF TGTGCCAGCAGCTTGGGACAGGGGTTTTTGTACGAGCAGTACTTC
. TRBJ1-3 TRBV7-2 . CASSLANSGNTIYF TGTGCCAGCAGCTTAGCCAACTCTGGAAACACCATATATTTT
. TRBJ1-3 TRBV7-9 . CASSGRGPLNSGNTIYF TGTGCCAGCAGCGGGCGTGGGCCATTAAACTCTGGAAACACCATATATTTT
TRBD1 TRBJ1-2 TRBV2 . CASSSKQGIYGYTF TGTGCCAGCAGCTCTAAACAGGGGATCTATGGCTACACCTTC
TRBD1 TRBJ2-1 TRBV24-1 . CATSDSQGVRLNEQFF TGTGCCACCAGTGATTCCCAGGGGGTGAGACTTAATGAGCAGTTCTTC
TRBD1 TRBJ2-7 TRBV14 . CASSQPPGQGRYEQYF TGTGCCAGCAGCCAACCACCGGGACAGGGAAGGTACGAGCAGTACTTC
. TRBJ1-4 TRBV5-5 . CASSAGGISNEKLFF TGTGCCAGCAGCGCCGGGGGTATTTCTAATGAAAAACTGTTTTTT
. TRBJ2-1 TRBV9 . CASSVDPDPGYNEQFF TGTGCCAGCAGCGTAGATCCCGACCCGGGTTACAATGAGCAGTTCTTC
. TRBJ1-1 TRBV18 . CASSTTGTSAVNTEAFF TGTGCCAGCTCAACTACAGGGACCTCCGCCGTGAACACTGAAGCTTTCTTT
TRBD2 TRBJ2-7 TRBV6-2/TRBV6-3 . CASSYSGLGLATSYEQYF TGTGCCAGCAGTTACTCCGGCTTGGGACTAGCGACCTCCTACGAGCAGTACTTC
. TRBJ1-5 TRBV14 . CASSQVCDRPNNQPQHF TGTGCCAGCAGCCAAGTTTGCGACAGGCCGAACAATCAGCCCCAGCATTTT
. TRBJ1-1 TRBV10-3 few CATYKTGPNTEAFF TGTGCCACGTATAAGACAGGACCAAACACTGAAGCTTTCTTT
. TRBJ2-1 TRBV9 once CASSVGQNNEQFF TGTGCCAGCAGCGTAGGACAGAACAATGAGCAGTTCTTC
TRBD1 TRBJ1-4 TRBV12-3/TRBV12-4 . CASRGQQNEKLFF TGTGCCAGCAGGGGACAGCAAAATGAAAAACTGTTTTTT
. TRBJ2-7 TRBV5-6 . CASSWRASGYEQYF TGTGCCAGCAGCTGGAGGGCTTCCGGGTACGAGCAGTACTTC
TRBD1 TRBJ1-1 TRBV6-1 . CASSETGSDTFF TGTGCCAGCAGTGAGACAGGGTCGGATACTTTCTTT
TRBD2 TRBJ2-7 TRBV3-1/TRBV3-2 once CASSQVGSSGGYEQYF TGTGCCAGCAGCCAAGTGGGGTCTAGCGGGGGTTACGAGCAGTACTTC
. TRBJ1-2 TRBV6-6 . CASSQAAANYGYTF TGTGCCAGCAGTCAGGCCGCAGCGAACTATGGCTACACCTTC
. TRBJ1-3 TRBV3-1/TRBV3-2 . CASTVSTWRGGSGNTIYF TGTGCCAGCACCGTATCGACCTGGCGGGGGGGGTCTGGAAACACCATATATTTT
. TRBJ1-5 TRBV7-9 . CASSQQGRPQHF TGTGCCAGCAGCCAACAGGGTCGGCCCCAGCATTTT
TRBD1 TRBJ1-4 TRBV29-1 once CSAGLRQGELFF TGCAGCGCTGGCCTTCGACAGGGGGAACTGTTTTTT
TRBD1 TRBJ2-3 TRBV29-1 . CSALGQGSTDTQYF TGCAGCGCCCTTGGACAGGGAAGCACAGATACGCAGTATTTT
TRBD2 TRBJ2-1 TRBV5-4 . CASSFRLAGGRDEQFF TGTGCCAGCAGCTTCCGACTAGCGGGGGGGCGGGATGAGCAGTTCTTC
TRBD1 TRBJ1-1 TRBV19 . CASRHRDRGSDTEAFF TGTGCCAGTAGACACCGGGACAGGGGATCGGACACTGAAGCTTTCTTT
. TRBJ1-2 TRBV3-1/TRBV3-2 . CASSPTGPYGYTF TGTGCCAGCAGCCCGACAGGCCCCTATGGCTACACCTTC
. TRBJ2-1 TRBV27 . CASSQTDKPYNGQFF TGTGCCAGCAGCCAGACAGACAAGCCATACAATGGCCAGTTCTTC
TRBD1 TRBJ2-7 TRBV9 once CASSVESGTGANEQYF TGTGCCAGCAGCGTAGAGTCTGGGACAGGGGCCAACGAGCAGTACTTC